These 31 T cell receptor beta chains were all obtained from the same sample, sequenced in a study of CD8+ T cells in alopecia areata. It was cDNA, reverse transcribed from extracted RNA, that served as the sequencing template. TCRdb keeps only in-frame clones here, not all; method: immunoSEQ multiplex PCR. The sample includes about 120,000 clones, more than 45% of them seen just once. Treatment described: oral pan-JAK inhibitor, 5-10 mg twice daily. The material sequenced was CD4+ T cells sorted from blood, taken at week 4, from a patient treated with tofacitinib. These receptor sequences come from a human donor with alopecia areata.

The chain couples TRBV5-4 to TRBJ2-3; the D gene is possibly TRBD1 (6 bases). V was shortened by 3 bases and J by 2 bases, with 10 bases between the two germline ends. Per germline, CDR1 SGHNT and CDR2 YYREEE (reference sequence). This CDR3 spans 14 amino acids. The CDR3 protein is CASSSTGATDTQYF. DNA for the CDR3: TGTGCCAGCAGCTCGACAGGTGCCACAGATACGCAGTATTTT.

In DNA, the CDR3 is TGTGCCAGCAGCGTAGTACAGGGTGGCCAAGAGACCCAGTACTTC. Protein product: CASSVVQGGQETQYF. This chain joins TRBV9 and TRBJ2-5; a weak D match, TRBD1 (6 bases). V gave up 0 bases and J gave up 1 base, with 10 bases separating them. The CDR3 is 15 amino acids. From germline, CDR1 is SGDLS and CDR2 YYNGEE.

The genes are TRBV7-2 and TRBJ2-4; D is perhaps TRBD2 (6 bases). Looked up from germline, CDR1 is SGHTA and CDR2 is FQGNSA. The V gene lost 2 bases and the J gene lost 6 bases, with 17 bases spanning the gap. This CDR3 region has 16 residues. The CDR3 region is CASSLRTITQTNIQYF. The CDR3 nucleotides are TGTGCCAGCAGCTTAAGGACTATCACCCAAACAAACATTCAGTACTTC.

V is TRBV19 and J is TRBJ2-1, with D unclear. V gave up 5 bases and J gave up 7 bases, with 9 bases separating them. CDR1 and CDR2 (germline): LNHDA, SQIVND (reference sequence). The CDR3 is made up of 12 amino acids. CDR3: CASSLLENEQFF. The CDR3 DNA reads TGTGCCAGTAGTCTCTTAGAGAATGAGCAGTTCTTC.

This clone showed up just a few times. The chain employs TRBV29-1 and TRBJ1-1; TRBD1 might be the D (5 bases). V lost 4 bases and J 3 bases, leaving 15 bases between the germline ends. CDR3 length: 14 residues. Germline-derived CDR1 and CDR2 are SQVTM and ANQGSEA. The CDR3 region is CSVAGLRRDTEAFF. The CDR3 nucleotides are TGCAGCGTTGCAGGGCTGAGAAGGGACACTGAAGCTTTCTTT.

The chain links TRBV27 to TRBJ2-7; D remains ambiguous. Looked up from germline, CDR1 is MNHEY and CDR2 is SMNVEV (reference sequence). V shed 5 bases and J shed 0 bases, with 14 bases lying between them. The CDR3 runs to 15 residues. The CDR3 here is CASSKESSHSYEQYF. CDR3 coding DNA: TGTGCCAGCAGTAAAGAATCCAGTCACTCCTACGAGCAGTACTTC.

This clone turned up a few times. The chain couples TRBV29-1 to TRBJ1-2, with TRBD1 as a possible D gene (6 bases). Trimming left V 2 bases short and J 1 base short, with 11 bases between. This CDR3 contains 14 residues. Germline assignment: CDR1 SQVTM and CDR2 ANQGSEA. The CDR3 loop reads CSVEIPRGNYGYTF. The CDR3 DNA follows: TGCAGCGTTGAAATTCCCAGGGGTAACTATGGCTACACCTTC.

Comments on this clone: Other DNA sequences in this specimen translate into the identical CDR3. The chain is built from TRBV30 and TRBJ2-5; D is uncertain. V was pared by 1 base and J by 2 bases, with 8 bases between. The CDR3 contains 13 residues. Germline CDR1 is GTSNPN and CDR2 is SVGIG (reference sequence). The CDR3 DNA is TGTGCCTGGAGTGGGACCGCGCAAGAGACCCAGTACTTC. This codes for CAWSGTAQETQYF.

This chain uses TRBV5-4 with TRBJ2-1; D is perhaps TRBD2 (5 bases). The germline V gene encodes CDR1 SGHNT and CDR2 YYREEE (reference sequence). This CDR3 has 14 amino acids. Trimming cost V 0 bases and J 9 bases, with 13 bases left between them. The chain's CDR3 is CASSLEISEGEQFF. CDR3 nucleotide sequence: TGTGCCAGCAGCTTGGAAATCTCTGAGGGTGAGCAGTTCTTC.

This rearrangement joins TRBV19 to TRBJ1-2, with a tentative D call TRBD1 (5 bases). The CDR3 runs to 16 residues. Trimming removed 3 bases at V and 4 bases at J, with 18 bases between. Germline assignment: CDR1 LNHDA and CDR2 SQIVND (reference sequence). CDR3 loop: CASSMILGGDGYGYTF. CDR3 in DNA: TGTGCCAGTAGTATGATTTTGGGAGGGGACGGCTATGGCTACACCTTC.

Only a few counts were recorded for this clone. This chain joins TRBV11-2 and TRBJ2-5; maybe TRBD1 (6 bases). V was shortened by 8 bases and J by 5 bases, with 9 bases between the two germline ends. Looked up from germline, CDR1 is SGHAT and CDR2 is FQNNGV. This CDR3 is 11 amino acids long. CDR3: CASDRGETQYF. The DNA for the CDR3 is TGTGCCAGCGATAGGGGGGAGACCCAGTACTTC.

This clone is a singleton in its sample. This chain connects TRBV29-1 to TRBJ2-7; D is uncertain. Germline-derived CDR1 and CDR2 are SQVTM and ANQGSEA. The CDR3 runs 14 residues. The germline V and J ends were trimmed by 6 bases and 6 bases, with 21 bases remaining between them. This CDR3 is CSVMTAGRKGEQYF. The CDR3 DNA follows: TGCAGCGTAATGACCGCTGGTAGGAAGGGCGAGCAGTACTTC.

This clone was counted a few times. The V call is TRBV2, the J call TRBJ1-6, with D possibly TRBD1 on 5 matching bases. This CDR3 contains 15 residues. The V gene lost 6 bases and the J gene lost 1 base, with 10 bases spanning the gap. Germline loops: CDR1 SNHLY, CDR2 FYNNEI. CDR3 nucleotides: TGTGCCAGCAGGGAGGGGAGGTCCTATAATTCACCCCTCCACTTT. Translation: CASREGRSYNSPLHF. Variable domain in full (rest from reference TRBV2 and TRBJ1-6): EPEVTQTPSHQVTQMGQEVILRCVPISNHLYFYWYRQILGQKVEFLVSFYNNEISEKSEIFDDQFSVERPDGSNFTLKIRSTKLEDSAMYFCASREGRSYNSPLHFGNGTRLTVT.

The chain recombines TRBV27 with TRBJ2-7; 10 bases fit TRBD1. The CDR3 is 15 amino acids. The ends lost 7 bases at V and 2 bases at J; junction bases unmatched: 8. Germline V gene sequence: CDR1 MNHEY, CDR2 SMNVEV (reference sequence). The CDR3 region has the DNA TGTGCCAGCAATTCCGGGACAGGGGTCCCCTACGAGCAGTACTTC. Translated: CASNSGTGVPYEQYF.

The CDR3 is CAWSGQGPDTQYF. The CDR3 DNA sequence: TGTGCCTGGAGCGGACAGGGCCCAGATACGCAGTATTTT. This chain links TRBV30 with TRBJ2-3, with TRBD1 matching 8 bases. J lost 4 bases, V lost 3 bases, and 3 bases had no gene match. The germline V gene encodes CDR1 GTSNPN and CDR2 SVGIG (reference sequence). The CDR3 is made up of 13 amino acids.

The V call is TRBV7-9, the J call TRBJ1-5; D not resolved. CDR3 length equals 12 residues. The V end was cut by 11 bases, the J end by 0 bases, with 8 bases between. CDR1 and CDR2 (germline): SEHNR, FQNEAQ (reference sequence). The CDR3 reads CALQHSNQPQHF. DNA for the CDR3: TGTGCCCTTCAGCATAGCAATCAGCCCCAGCATTTT.

This clone occurred a few times. The V and J genes are TRBV5-6 and TRBJ1-2; 7 nucleotides agree with TRBD1. The CDR3 sequence is 15 residues long. With 9 bases clipped from V and 3 bases from J, the junction kept 14 bases outside the gene matches. Germline-derived CDR1 and CDR2 are SGHDT and YYEEEE. The CDR3 DNA follows: TGTGCCACCGGGGAACAGGGGTTATTTGACTATGGCTACACCTTC. Translated: CATGEQGLFDYGYTF.

This chain joins TRBV5-1 and TRBJ2-1, with no clear D. This CDR3 region has 15 residues. Germline assignment: CDR1 SGHRS and CDR2 YFSETQ. Trimming cost V 0 bases and J 6 bases, with 13 bases left between them. The chain's CDR3 is CASSLVSSLGNEQFF. The CDR3 DNA sequence: TGCGCCAGCAGCTTGGTTTCTAGTTTGGGCAATGAGCAGTTCTTC.

This clone showed up just a few times. The CDR3 sequence: CAITRSGEGGYTF. Written as DNA, the CDR3 is TGTGCCATCACCCGCTCCGGGGAAGGAGGCTACACCTTC. The genes are TRBV10-3 and TRBJ1-2, with no clear D. Germline CDR1 reads ENHRY; CDR2 reads SYGVKD. The V gene lost 7 bases and the J gene lost 8 bases, with 17 bases spanning the gap. This CDR3 is 13 amino acids long.

The CDR3 DNA reads TGTGCCAGCAGAGGGACCGGGAGGGGGGCAGATACGCAGTATTTT. Protein product: CASRGTGRGADTQYF. V usage is TRBV25-1 and J usage is TRBJ2-3; TRBD2 matches 8 bases. The V gene end was trimmed by 6 bases and the J gene end by 4 bases; junction bases not matched to a gene: 9. Germline V CDR1 and CDR2: MGHDK, SYGVNS. The CDR3 loop spans 15 amino acids.

The table lists this clone with a few counts. The chain has TRBV30 and TRBJ1-4; 9 bases agree with TRBD1. The CDR3 extends over 13 amino acids. Germline lookup yields CDR1 GTSNPN and CDR2 SVGIG (reference sequence). The J segment lost 6 bases and the V segment lost 4 bases, leaving 3 bases of the junction unmatched. The CDR3, as DNA: TGTGCCTGGAACGGACAGGGGCATGAAAAACTGTTTTTT. It translates to CAWNGQGHEKLFF.

This chain joins TRBV5-4 and TRBJ2-1; 7 bases line up with TRBD1. Per germline, CDR1 SGHNT and CDR2 YYREEE (reference sequence). This CDR3 spans 15 amino acids. With V trimmed by 4 bases and J by 0 bases, 4 bases remained unmatched. CDR3 coding DNA: TGTGCCAGCAGCGGGACAGTCAGCTCCTACAATGAGCAGTTCTTC. It translates to CASSGTVSSYNEQFF.

This chain's CDR3 is CASSLGSGRNTEAFF. CDR3 sequence (DNA): TGTGCCAGCAGCTTAGGGTCGGGGAGGAACACTGAAGCTTTCTTT. This chain connects TRBV7-9 to TRBJ1-1; D not resolved. This CDR3 comprises 15 residues. Trimming left V 1 base short and J 1 base short, with 10 bases between. In germline, CDR1 is SEHNR, CDR2 FQNEAQ (reference sequence). The full variable domain, rest sourced from reference TRBV7-9 and TRBJ1-1, is DTGVSQNPRHKITKRGQNVTFRCDPISEHNRLYWYRQTLGQGPEFLTYFQNEAQLEKSRLLSDRFSAERPKGSFSTLEIQRTEQGDSAMYLCASSLGSGRNTEAFFGQGTRLTVV.

This clone was seen more than once but under ten times. The chain combines TRBV29-1 with TRBJ2-2; no clear D. Germline loops: CDR1 SQVTM, CDR2 ANQGSEA. This CDR3 has 14 amino acids. V was clipped by 6 bases and J by 6 bases, with 17 bases between them. Here the CDR3 DNA reads TGCAGCGTCCTCATTCCCGCCCCGCCCGGGGAGCTGTTTTTT. Its translation: CSVLIPAPPGELFF.

This clone has at least ten counts. The same CDR3 can be traced to other DNA sequences in this sample. V gene TRBV13 combines with J gene TRBJ1-1, with no clear D. Germline CDR1 PRHDT, CDR2 FYEKMQ (reference sequence). The V and J ends lost 2 bases and 5 bases respectively, with 6 bases between them. This CDR3 is 12 amino acids long. The CDR3 nucleotides read TGTGCCAGCAGCTTACCGGGGACTGAAGCTTTCTTT. Amino acids: CASSLPGTEAFF.

The chain employs TRBV6-6 and TRBJ1-5; 9 positions match TRBD1. The V segment lost 4 bases and the J segment 4 bases; nucleotides outside the gene matches: 8. The CDR3 runs 16 residues. In germline, CDR1 is MNHNY, CDR2 SVGAGI (reference sequence). The CDR3 region is CASSSPGQGRNQPQHF. CDR3 in DNA: TGTGCCAGCAGTTCTCCGGGACAGGGTAGAAATCAGCCCCAGCATTTT.

The CDR3: CASSLGTSGSSYEQYF. The CDR3 DNA reads TGTGCCAGCAGCTTAGGGACTAGCGGGTCCTCCTACGAGCAGTACTTC. This sequence joins TRBV7-9 and TRBJ2-7, with 11 bases identical to TRBD2. The CDR3 sequence is 16 residues long. V shed 1 base and J 0 bases; nucleotides not matched to a gene: 2. Germline V gene data show CDR1 as SEHNR and CDR2 as FQNEAQ (reference sequence).

This clone was counted only a few times. The rearrangement joins TRBV29-1 to TRBJ2-3, with D tentatively TRBD1 or TRBD2 (5 bases each). With 4 bases removed from V and 4 bases from J, the gap between germline ends came to 9 bases. The V gene's germline CDR1 is SQVTM and CDR2 ANQGSEA. The length of the CDR3 is 12 residues. CDR3 DNA sequence: TGCAGCGTTGGCAGGGACGCAGATACGCAGTATTTT. This codes for CSVGRDADTQYF.

This chain connects TRBV29-1 to TRBJ2-3; D is undetermined. Germline values: CDR1 SQVTM, CDR2 ANQGSEA. Trimming cost V 7 bases and J 0 bases, with 14 bases left between them. The CDR3 consists of 14 residues. CDR3 sequence: CSADRAVSTDTQYF. The DNA for the CDR3 is TGCAGCGCCGACCGGGCAGTTAGCACAGATACGCAGTATTTT.

In its sample, this clone was seen once. The chain recombines TRBV4-1 with TRBJ2-2; TRBD2 matches 8 bases. This CDR3 region has 18 residues. V dropped 3 bases and J dropped 1; count of bases not matched to a gene: 10. CDR1 is MGHRA and CDR2 is YSYEKL in the germline V gene. CDR3 DNA: TGCGCCAGCAGCCATCTTGCATGGGGGACTAGGAACACCGGGGAGCTGTTTTTT. Its protein product is CASSHLAWGTRNTGELFF.

This clone was detected only a few times. The DNA for the CDR3 is TGTGCCAGTAGTATAGAGGGGGCTGGGGCCAACGTCCTGACTTTC. Its protein is CASSIEGAGANVLTF. The chain links TRBV19 to TRBJ2-6; possibly TRBD1 or TRBD2 for D (5 bases each). Per the germline V gene, CDR1 is LNHDA and CDR2 is SQIVND (reference sequence). The CDR3 is made up of 15 amino acids. V was clipped by 0 bases and J by 2 bases, with 5 bases between them.